The T cell receptor (beta chain) under discussion was sequenced for a study of blood T cell repertoires in COVID-19. Study as a whole: Italy, Spain and the United States were the sources of the convalescent and acute COVID-19 samples. PBMCs, B-cell-depleted T cells, or T cells were the source of the cDNA or gDNA that made up the material.

As originally analysed: Estimates of nucleated cell counts were drawn from the amplification of reference gene primers. Clones were read by immunoSEQ multiplex PCR, and TCRdb kept only the in-frame ones, dropping some. V, J and clone size were drawn from that table, and D and trimming were deduced from the DNA. The top ten hold over 0.2% of the sample, which has just over 650,000 clones, 70% to 90% seen once. Germline values: CDR1 LGHDT, CDR2 YNNKEL (reference sequence). The CDR3 has 16 residues. Trimming took 3 bases from V and 5 from J, leaving 17 bases between them. The sequence was collected from a woman aged 18 to 35 with acute or convalescent COVID-19. The V and J genes are TRBV3-1 (or the pseudogene TRBV3-2) and TRBJ1-5; TRBD1 is a possible D gene (5 bases). The sequencing input was peripheral blood. The CDR3 DNA follows: TGTGCCAGCAGCCATGGTTGGGGGGAGAGTGATCAGCCCCAGCATTTT. The encoded protein is CASSHGWGESDQPQHF.